A single sample gave rise to the 8 T cell receptor beta chains below, sequenced in a study of cytomegalovirus exposure and HLA in healthy donors. PCR was performed using 60 Vbeta and 13 Jbeta primers. Repertoires were generated with immunoSEQ multiplex PCR, while TCRdb's copy carries only in-frame clones and drops some. The sample has 150,000 to 200,000 clones, approximately 86% seen once. Sequencing was done on a sample of PBMCs. These receptor sequences come from a boy between 2 and 10 years old in good health and CMV-seronegative.

The V and J genes are TRBV10-1 and TRBJ1-6; unclear D gene. The V end was cut by 10 bases, the J end by 3 bases, with 16 bases between. The V gene's germline CDR1 is WNHNN and CDR2 SYGVQD (reference sequence). The CDR3 totals 15 residues. The CDR3 protein is CATREAGRYNSPLHF. The CDR3 DNA reads TGCGCCACCAGAGAGGCAGGCCGCTATAATTCACCCCTCCACTTT.

The genes are TRBV5-4 and TRBJ2-5; TRBD2 matches at 10 bases. The J call is uncertain, as TRBJ2-7 better fits the DNA end. The CDR3 contains 16 residues. CDR1 and CDR2 (germline): SGHNT, YYREEE (reference sequence). The CDR3 DNA follows: TGTGCCAGCAGCCCGACCCAGGGACTAGCGAAATACGAGCAGTACTTC. Amino acid sequence: CASSPTQGLAKYEQYF.

The count of this clone is one. The V call is TRBV5-1, the J call TRBJ2-5; D is perhaps TRBD2 (6 bases). Trimming removed 4 bases from V and 2 bases from J, with 15 bases in between. This CDR3 is 15 amino acids long. CDR1 and CDR2 (germline): SGHRS, YFSETQ. The CDR3 loop reads CASSTVGTYQETQYF. For the CDR3, the DNA is TGCGCCAGCAGCACGGTAGGGACTTATCAAGAGACCCAGTACTTC.

This clone was seen only once. The J gene is TRBJ2-7, the V gene TRBV27; 8 bases match TRBD2. Looked up from germline, CDR1 is MNHEY and CDR2 is SMNVEV (reference sequence). The V and J ends lost 2 bases and 3 bases, in that order; junction bases with no gene match: 6. The CDR3 totals 15 residues. The chain's CDR3 is CASSLSERGFYEQYF. CDR3 nucleotide sequence: TGTGCCAGCAGTTTAAGCGAGCGGGGGTTCTACGAGCAGTACTTC.

V gene TRBV28 combines with J gene TRBJ2-2, with D tentatively TRBD2 (5 bases). Germline CDR1 and CDR2: MDHEN and SYDVKM. Deletions cut 6 bases from V and 2 bases from J, with 7 bases between. This CDR3 is 13 amino acids long. The CDR3 protein is CASRDFNTGELFF. Written as DNA, the CDR3 is TGTGCCAGCAGGGACTTCAACACCGGGGAGCTGTTTTTT. Supplemented by reference TRBV28 and TRBJ2-2, the full variable domain reads DVKVTQSSRYLVKRTGEKVFLECVQDMDHENMFWYRQDPGLGLRLIYFSYDVKMKEKGDIPEGYSVSREKKERFSLILESASTNQTSMYLCASRDFNTGELFFGEGSRLTVL.

The V call is TRBV7-9, the J call TRBJ1-5; unclear D gene. Trimming took 5 bases from V and 4 from J, leaving 9 bases between them. Germline values: CDR1 SEHNR, CDR2 FQNEAQ (reference sequence). CDR3 size: 13 residues. As DNA, the CDR3 is TGTGCCAGCAGCCCACAGTCGAATCAGCCCCAGCATTTT. Protein sequence: CASSPQSNQPQHF.

This clone has just a few counts. The rearrangement joins TRBV11-2 to TRBJ1-4; D perhaps matches TRBD1 (5 bases). V lost 7 bases and J lost 8, with 14 bases in between. CDR3 size: 13 residues. The germline CDR1 and CDR2 sequences are SGHAT and FQNNGV. CDR3 DNA sequence: TGTGCCAGCACCGCATCAGGGCGGGAAAAACTGTTTTTT. Translated, it gives CASTASGREKLFF.

The rearrangement joins TRBV5-1 to TRBJ2-4; no definite D call. Trimming left V 0 bases short and J 1 base short, with 5 bases between. This CDR3 is built from 14 residues. CDR1 and CDR2 (germline): SGHRS, YFSETQ. This CDR3 reads CASSLDMAKNIQYF. The CDR3 coding sequence is TGCGCCAGCAGCTTGGACATGGCCAAAAACATTCAGTACTTC.